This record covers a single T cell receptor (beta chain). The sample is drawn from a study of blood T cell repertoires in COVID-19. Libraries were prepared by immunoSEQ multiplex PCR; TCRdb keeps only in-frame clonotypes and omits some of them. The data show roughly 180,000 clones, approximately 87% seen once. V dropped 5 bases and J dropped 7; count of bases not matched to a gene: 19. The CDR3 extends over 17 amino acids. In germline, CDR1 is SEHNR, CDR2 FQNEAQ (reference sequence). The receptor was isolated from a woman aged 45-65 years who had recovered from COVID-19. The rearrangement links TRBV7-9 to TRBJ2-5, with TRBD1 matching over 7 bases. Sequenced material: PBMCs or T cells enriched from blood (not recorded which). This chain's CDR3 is CASSPLGGQLFRRTQYF. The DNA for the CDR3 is TGTGCCAGCAGCCCTCTAGGGGGACAGCTATTTCGTAGGACCCAGTACTTC.